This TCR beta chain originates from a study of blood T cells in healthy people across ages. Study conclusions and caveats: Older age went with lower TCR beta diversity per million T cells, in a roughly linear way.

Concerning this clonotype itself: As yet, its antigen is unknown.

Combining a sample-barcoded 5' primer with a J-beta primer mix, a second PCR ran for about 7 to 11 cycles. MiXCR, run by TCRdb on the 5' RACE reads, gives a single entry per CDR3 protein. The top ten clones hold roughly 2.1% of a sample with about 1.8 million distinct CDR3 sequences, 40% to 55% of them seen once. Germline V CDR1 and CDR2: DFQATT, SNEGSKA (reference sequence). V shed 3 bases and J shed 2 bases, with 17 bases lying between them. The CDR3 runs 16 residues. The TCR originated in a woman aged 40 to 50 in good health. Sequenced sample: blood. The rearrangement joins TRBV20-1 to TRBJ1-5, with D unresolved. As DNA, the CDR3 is TGCAGTGCTAGGATGGCGTTTGAGAACGGCAATCAGCCCCAGCATTTT. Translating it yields CSARMAFENGNQPQHF.